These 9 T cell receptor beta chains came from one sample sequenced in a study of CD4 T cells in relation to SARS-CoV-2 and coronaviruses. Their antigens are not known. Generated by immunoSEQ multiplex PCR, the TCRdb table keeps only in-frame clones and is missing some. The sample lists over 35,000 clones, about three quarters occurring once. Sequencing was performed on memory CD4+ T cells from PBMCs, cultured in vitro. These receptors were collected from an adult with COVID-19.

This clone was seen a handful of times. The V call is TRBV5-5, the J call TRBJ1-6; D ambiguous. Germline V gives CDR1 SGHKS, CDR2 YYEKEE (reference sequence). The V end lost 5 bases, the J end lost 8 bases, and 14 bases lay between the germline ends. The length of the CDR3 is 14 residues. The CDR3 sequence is CASSPKRSDSPLHF. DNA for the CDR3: TGTGCCAGCAGTCCTAAGAGGTCGGATTCACCCCTCCACTTT.

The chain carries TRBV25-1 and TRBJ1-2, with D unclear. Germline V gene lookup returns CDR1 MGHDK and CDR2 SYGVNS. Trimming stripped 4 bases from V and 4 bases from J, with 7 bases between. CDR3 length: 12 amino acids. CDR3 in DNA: TGTGCCAGCAGTGGGAACAGCTATGGCTACACCTTC. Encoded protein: CASSGNSYGYTF.

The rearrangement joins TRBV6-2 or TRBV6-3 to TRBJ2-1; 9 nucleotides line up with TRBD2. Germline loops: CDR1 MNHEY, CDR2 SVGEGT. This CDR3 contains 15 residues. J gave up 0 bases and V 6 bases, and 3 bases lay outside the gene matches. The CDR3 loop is CASSYSGSSYNEQFF. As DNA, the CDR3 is TGTGCCAGCAGCTATAGCGGGAGCTCCTACAATGAGCAGTTCTTC.

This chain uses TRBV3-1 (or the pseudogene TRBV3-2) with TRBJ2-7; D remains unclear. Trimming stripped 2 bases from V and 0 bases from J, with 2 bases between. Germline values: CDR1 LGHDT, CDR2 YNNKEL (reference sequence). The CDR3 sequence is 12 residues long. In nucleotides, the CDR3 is TGTGCCAGCAGCCAAAACTCCTACGAGCAGTACTTC. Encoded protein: CASSQNSYEQYF.

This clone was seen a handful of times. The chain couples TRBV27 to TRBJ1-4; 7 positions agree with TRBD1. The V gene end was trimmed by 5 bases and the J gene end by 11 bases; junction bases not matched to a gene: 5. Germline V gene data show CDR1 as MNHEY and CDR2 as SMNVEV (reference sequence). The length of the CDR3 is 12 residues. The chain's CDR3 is CASSLQGRKLFF. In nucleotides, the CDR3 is TGTGCCAGCAGTCTACAGGGGCGGAAACTGTTTTTT.

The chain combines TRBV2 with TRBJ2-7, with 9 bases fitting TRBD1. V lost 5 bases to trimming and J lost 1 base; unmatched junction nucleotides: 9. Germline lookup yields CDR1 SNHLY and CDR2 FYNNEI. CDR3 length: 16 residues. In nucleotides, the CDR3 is TGTGCCAGCAGTCCGGGCGGGGACAGGGTGTCCTACGAGCAGTACTTC. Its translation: CASSPGGDRVSYEQYF.

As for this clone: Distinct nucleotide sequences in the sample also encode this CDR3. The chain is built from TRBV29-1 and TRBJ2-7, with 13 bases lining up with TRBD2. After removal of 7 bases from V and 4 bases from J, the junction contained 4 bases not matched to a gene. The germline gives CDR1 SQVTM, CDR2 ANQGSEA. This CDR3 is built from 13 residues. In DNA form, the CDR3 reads TGCAGCGCTAGGACTAGCGGGAGTTACGAGCAGTACTTC. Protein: CSARTSGSYEQYF.

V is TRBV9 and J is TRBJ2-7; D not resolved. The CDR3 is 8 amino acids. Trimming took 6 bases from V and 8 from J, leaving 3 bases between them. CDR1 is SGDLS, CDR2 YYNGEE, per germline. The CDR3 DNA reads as TGTGCCAGCAAGAAGCAGTACTTC. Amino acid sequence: CASKKQYF.

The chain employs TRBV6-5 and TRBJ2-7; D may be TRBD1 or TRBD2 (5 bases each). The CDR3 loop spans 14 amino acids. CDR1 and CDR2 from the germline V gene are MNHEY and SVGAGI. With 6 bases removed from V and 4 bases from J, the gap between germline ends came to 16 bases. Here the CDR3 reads CASRSPRGRYEQYF. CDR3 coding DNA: TGTGCCAGCAGAAGCCCCCGGGGCCGGTACGAGCAGTACTTC.